The 5 T cell receptor beta chains reported below all come from one sample, sequenced in a study of OX40 agonist ivuxolimab in advanced cancers. Sequencing used immunoSEQ multiplex PCR; TCRdb keeps in-frame clones, though not all of them. The data contain some 80,000 clones, roughly 91% of them singletons. Sequences were derived from CD4+ or CD8+ T cells sorted from blood, sampled in a trial of the OX40 agonist ivuxolimab. These TCRs come from an adult with an advanced solid tumor such as melanoma, head and neck, liver or kidney cancer.

The chain employs TRBV7-9 and TRBJ2-6; D is uncertain. The CDR3 contains 10 residues. Germline values: CDR1 SEHNR, CDR2 FQNEAQ (reference sequence). The CDR3 bases are TGTGCAACCGGGGCCAACGTCCTGACTTTC. It specifies CATGANVLTF.

This chain joins TRBV5-1 and TRBJ2-5; D unresolved. CDR1 and CDR2 from the germline V gene are SGHRS and YFSETQ. The V and J ends lost 0 bases and 3 bases respectively, with 6 bases between them. The CDR3 contains 13 residues. CDR3 in amino acids: CASSLAREETQYF. The CDR3 region has the DNA TGCGCCAGCAGCTTGGCACGAGAAGAGACCCAGTACTTC.

This sequence joins TRBV5-4 and TRBJ2-1, with D tentatively TRBD2 (6 bases). V dropped 4 bases and J dropped 15 bases, with 26 bases sitting between them. The V gene's germline CDR1 is SGHNT and CDR2 YYREEE (reference sequence). The CDR3 is 15 amino acids. CDR3 nucleotide sequence: TGTGCCAGCAGCCAGGTGGGACTCTCTTCTCCCCTTTTGTTCTTC. Translation gives CASSQVGLSSPLLFF.

CDR3 amino acids: CASSQEGAPNNEQFF. CDR3 in DNA: TGCGCCAGCAGCCAAGAGGGGGCCCCCAACAATGAGCAGTTCTTC. This chain uses TRBV4-1 with TRBJ2-1; maybe TRBD1 (6 bases). The CDR3 spans 15 residues. V gave up 0 bases and J gave up 5 bases, with 11 bases separating them. Germline CDR1 is MGHRA and CDR2 is YSYEKL.

In this sample, this clone turned up a few times. V usage is TRBV7-2 and J usage is TRBJ1-2, with 9 nucleotides matching TRBD1. CDR1 and CDR2 from the germline V gene are SGHTA and FQGNSA. The CDR3 extends over 16 amino acids. With V trimmed by 6 bases and J by 0 bases, 8 bases remained unmatched. The CDR3 DNA reads TGTGCCAGCAGTCCGGACAGGGGATTTGCTAACTATGGCTACACCTTC. Translated, it gives CASSPDRGFANYGYTF.